This TCR beta chain was retrieved from a study of T cell responses to AZD1222 COVID-19 vaccine. Study findings and constraints: Clonal diversity was possibly underestimated, and white British individuals and females predominated among donors. Spike-specific TCR breadth and depth rose after two AZD1222 doses. Regions left unmutated in variants are reportedly the target of nearly half of spike-specific TCRs.

Repertoires were generated with immunoSEQ multiplex PCR, while TCRdb's copy carries only in-frame clones and drops some. This sample has around 270,000 clones, with around 93% found just once. Notes on this clone: Its antigen is unidentified.

The CDR3 spans 16 residues. CDR1 is SGHTA, CDR2 FQGNSA, per germline. V lost 0 bases and J lost 9, with 15 bases in between. The chain couples TRBV7-2 to TRBJ1-6; a weak D match, TRBD1 (6 bases). The clonotype originates from an adult who received the AZD1222 COVID-19 vaccine. Sequencing used peripheral blood, obtained 28 days after the second AZD1222 dose. The CDR3 nucleotides are TGTGCCAGCAGCTTAGCGCTTACAGGGCGGGGTTCACCCCTCCACTTT. Translation: CASSLALTGRGSPLHF.